These 27 T cell receptor beta chains share one sample of origin, sequenced in a study of technical replicates of blood from a few donors. The repertoire was sequenced with immunoSEQ multiplex PCR; TCRdb's copy has only in-frame clones and lacks some. The data hold about 60,000 clones, with around 87% observed a single time. The specimen sequenced was PBMCs. The receptor set was obtained from a human donor in good health. Some clones in this sample may be carry-over from other donors' samples.

J is TRBJ1-4 and V is TRBV20-1, with D unresolved. V lost 6 bases, J lost 7 bases, and 6 bases lay in between. This CDR3 has 10 residues. The germline V gene encodes CDR1 DFQATT and CDR2 SNEGSKA (reference sequence). As DNA, the CDR3 is TGCAGTGCCGAGGCTGAAAAACTGTTTTTT. Its protein is CSAEAEKLFF.

The gene calls are TRBV19 and TRBJ1-1, with 10 positions matching TRBD1. The CDR3 length is 15 residues. V gave up 7 bases and J gave up 2 bases; unmatched junction bases: 7. Germline CDR1 and CDR2: LNHDA and SQIVND (reference sequence). CDR3 protein: CASTPMTGGNTEAFF. The CDR3 DNA sequence: TGTGCCAGTACCCCCATGACAGGGGGCAACACTGAAGCTTTCTTT.

The V gene is TRBV11-2, the J gene TRBJ1-1; 7 bases align to TRBD1. Germline CDR1 SGHAT, CDR2 FQNNGV. The length of the CDR3 is 15 residues. The junction had 11 bases not matched to a gene; V was cut back by 6 bases and J by 4 bases. The CDR3 DNA sequence: TGTGCCAGCAGTTGGCCCCAGGGGGGCCCCACTGAAGCTTTCTTT. Protein: CASSWPQGGPTEAFF.

J is TRBJ2-5 and V is TRBV6-4; TRBD2 matches 10 bases. Trimming at V came to 4 bases and at J to 3 bases, leaving 20 bases not matched to a gene. CDR1 and CDR2 (germline): MRHNA, SNTAGT. The CDR3 is made up of 20 amino acids. The DNA for the CDR3 is TGTGCCAGCAGTGGCTTGACGAATCATGTGAGACTAGCGGGCGAAGAGACCCAGTACTTC. Translation gives CASSGLTNHVRLAGEETQYF.

The chain links TRBV19 to TRBJ2-7, with 8 bases lining up with TRBD2. The V segment lost 9 bases and the J segment 7 bases; nucleotides outside the gene matches: 11. The CDR3 has 13 amino acids. The germline V gene has CDR1 LNHDA and CDR2 SQIVND (reference sequence). As DNA, the CDR3 is TGTGCCAGCCAGGCGGGAGGAAGGTGGGAGCAGTACTTC. Translated, it gives CASQAGGRWEQYF.

This chain links TRBV7-6 with TRBJ2-5; 7 positions match TRBD1. The end of the DNA fits TRBJ2-7 better, so the J call may be wrong. CDR1 and CDR2 (germline): SGHVS, FNYEAQ. This CDR3 contains 14 residues. The CDR3 protein is CASSLQQGLGEQYF. The CDR3 DNA reads TGTGCCAGCAGCTTACAACAGGGGCTGGGCGAGCAGTACTTC.

The chain is built from TRBV30 and TRBJ1-6, with a possible D match to TRBD1 (6 bases). Germline assignment: CDR1 GTSNPN and CDR2 SVGIG (reference sequence). V was cut by 4 bases and J by 5 bases, with 15 bases left in between. CDR3 length: 15 residues. The CDR3 protein is CAWKPTGTNNSPLHF. The CDR3, as DNA: TGTGCCTGGAAACCAACAGGGACCAATAATTCACCCCTCCACTTT.

The chain has TRBV18 and TRBJ2-2, with 8 nucleotides matching TRBD1. CDR3 size: 17 residues. Trimming cost V 3 bases and J 3 bases; bases outside gene matches: 9. In germline, CDR1 is KGHSH, CDR2 LQKENI. In DNA form, the CDR3 reads TGTGCCAGCTCACCCTGGGCGAAGGGACAGGACACCGGGGAGCTGTTTTTT. Its translation: CASSPWAKGQDTGELFF.

This clone was recorded only once. The chain has TRBV6-5 and TRBJ1-6; D is possibly TRBD1 (6 bases). Deletions cut 6 bases from V and 14 bases from J, with 23 bases between. Looked up from germline, CDR1 is MNHEY and CDR2 is SVGAGI. This CDR3 region has 15 residues. Here the CDR3 reads CASRLQGGGGLALHF. For the CDR3, the DNA is TGTGCCAGCAGACTACAGGGAGGGGGGGGTTTGGCCCTCCACTTT.

The chain links TRBV7-9 to TRBJ2-7; D perhaps matches TRBD1 (6 bases). CDR3 length: 14 residues. Germline CDR1 reads SEHNR; CDR2 reads FQNEAQ (reference sequence). The V and J ends lost 2 bases and 7 bases respectively, with 15 bases between them. The CDR3 nucleotides read TGTGCCAGCAGCTTACTGACAGGAGGAAATGAGCAGTACTTC. Amino acid sequence: CASSLLTGGNEQYF.

The chain links TRBV4-2 to TRBJ1-1; the D is unclear. The germline V and J ends were trimmed by 3 bases and 4 bases, with 12 bases remaining between them. CDR3 length: 14 amino acids. CDR1 is LGHNA, CDR2 YNFKEQ, per germline. The CDR3 DNA follows: TGTGCCAGCAGCCATTTAAGTTCTACCACTGAAGCTTTCTTT. Translating it yields CASSHLSSTTEAFF.

The V call is TRBV5-1, the J call TRBJ1-2; 9 nucleotides agree with TRBD1. Germline V gene lookup returns CDR1 SGHRS and CDR2 YFSETQ. The V and J ends lost 5 bases and 3 bases, in that order; junction bases with no gene match: 5. CDR3 length equals 14 residues. CDR3 amino acids: CASSWDRVDYGYTF. The CDR3 DNA is TGCGCCAGCAGTTGGGACAGGGTGGACTATGGCTACACCTTC.

This rearrangement joins TRBV7-8 to TRBJ2-2, with D perhaps TRBD2 (6 bases). V was pared by 4 bases and J by 1 base, with 7 bases between. The CDR3 is made up of 14 amino acids. Germline values: CDR1 SGHVS, CDR2 FQNEAQ. CDR3 sequence: CASSWGLNTGELFF. The DNA for the CDR3 is TGTGCCAGCAGCTGGGGACTGAACACCGGGGAGCTGTTTTTT.

The CDR3 DNA reads TGTGCCAGCAGCTTAGACGACAGGGGCGAGCAGTACTTC. It codes for CASSLDDRGEQYF. V gene TRBV11-3 combines with J gene TRBJ2-7; 8 nucleotides align to TRBD1. CDR1 is SGHNT, CDR2 YENEEA, per germline. This CDR3 is built from 13 residues. Losses at the gene ends were 0 bases for V and 6 bases for J; bases not matched to a gene: 1.

The chain uses TRBV5-4 and TRBJ1-4; tentatively, D is TRBD1 (6 bases). V was cut by 4 bases and J by 8 bases, with 15 bases left in between. The CDR3 covers 14 residues. Per the germline V gene, CDR1 is SGHNT and CDR2 is YYREEE (reference sequence). In DNA, the CDR3 is TGTGCCAGCAGCCCCGACAGGTTTGGAGAAAAACTGTTTTTT. Its translation is CASSPDRFGEKLFF.

V is TRBV7-9 and J is TRBJ2-7; 8 positions agree with TRBD2. The CDR3 contains 13 residues. The germline gives CDR1 SEHNR, CDR2 FQNEAQ (reference sequence). V was pared by 4 bases and J by 7 bases, with 6 bases of the junction left unmatched. CDR3 residues: CASSSPGGREQYF. The CDR3 DNA reads as TGTGCCAGCAGCTCCCCGGGGGGGAGGGAGCAGTACTTC.

The genes are TRBV30 and TRBJ1-5; 12 bases align to TRBD1. Per the germline V gene, CDR1 is GTSNPN and CDR2 is SVGIG (reference sequence). The CDR3 sequence is 14 residues long. Trimming at V came to 2 bases and at J to 7 bases, leaving 3 bases not matched to a gene. The CDR3 loop reads CAWSLGTGGQPQHF. The DNA for the CDR3 is TGTGCCTGGAGTCTGGGGACAGGGGGCCAGCCCCAGCATTTT.

The rearrangement uses TRBV7-2 and TRBJ1-5; D gene ambiguous. The CDR3 spans 14 residues. The germline V and J ends were trimmed by 3 bases and 6 bases, with 12 bases remaining between them. Germline V CDR1 and CDR2: SGHTA, FQGNSA. CDR3 DNA: TGTGCCAGCAGCTTGGACTCCAATGGTCAGCCCCAGCATTTT. This gives the protein CASSLDSNGQPQHF.

The rearrangement joins TRBV6-5 to TRBJ2-1; tentative D call: TRBD2 (6 bases). This CDR3 has 15 amino acids. Trimming pared 3 bases from V and 0 bases from J, leaving 9 bases between. Germline V gene lookup returns CDR1 MNHEY and CDR2 SVGAGI. CDR3 amino acids: CASSYGTDSYNEQFF. CDR3 nucleotide sequence: TGTGCCAGCAGTTATGGGACTGACTCCTACAATGAGCAGTTCTTC.

This clone came up once. V usage is TRBV7-9 and J usage is TRBJ1-1; 8 nucleotides match TRBD1. The germline V gene has CDR1 SEHNR and CDR2 FQNEAQ (reference sequence). CDR3 length equals 15 residues. V gave up 2 bases and J gave up 1 base; unmatched junction bases: 3. In DNA, the CDR3 is TGTGCCAGCAGCTTATCGGACAGGGAGAACACTGAAGCTTTCTTT. Encoded protein: CASSLSDRENTEAFF.

The rearrangement links TRBV5-1 to TRBJ2-1; 7 nucleotides match TRBD2. This CDR3 is 16 amino acids long. V was pared by 3 bases and J by 5 bases, with 11 bases of the junction left unmatched. Germline CDR1 and CDR2: SGHRS and YFSETQ. CDR3 loop: CASSSVRSGTNNEQFF. The DNA for the CDR3 is TGCGCCAGCAGCTCCGTTCGGAGCGGGACGAACAATGAGCAGTTCTTC.

This chain uses TRBV6-5 with TRBJ1-1, with a tentative D call TRBD1 (5 bases). V lost 0 bases and J lost 0, with 8 bases in between. CDR1 is MNHEY, CDR2 SVGAGI, per germline. The CDR3 consists of 15 residues. The CDR3 coding sequence is TGTGCCAGCAGTTACTCAGGGGTCTTGAACACTGAAGCTTTCTTT. The encoded protein is CASSYSGVLNTEAFF.

The DNA for the CDR3 is TGTGCCAGCAGCGTGGACATAGGTGGAAACACCATATATTTT. Its protein is CASSVDIGGNTIYF. The chain carries TRBV9 and TRBJ1-3; possible D gene TRBD1, 5 bases. This CDR3 is 14 amino acids long. The V end was cut by 2 bases, the J end by 3 bases, with 9 bases between. Germline-derived CDR1 and CDR2 are SGDLS and YYNGEE.

The chain joins TRBV6-6 to TRBJ2-2; D is uncertain. Germline V CDR1 and CDR2: MNHNY, SVGAGI (reference sequence). The ends were cut back, 5 bases at V and 3 bases at J, with 13 bases in the middle. CDR3 size: 15 residues. The CDR3 region has the DNA TGTGCCAGCAGTCTCTTGGCGGTAGACACCGGGGAGCTGTTTTTT. Its translation: CASSLLAVDTGELFF.

The chain employs TRBV6-1 and TRBJ1-1, with 12 bases fitting TRBD1. The CDR3 runs 20 residues. Per the germline V gene, CDR1 is MNHNS and CDR2 is SASEGT. J was trimmed by 3 bases and V by 0 bases; bases with no gene match: 14. The CDR3 region has the DNA TGTGCCAGCAGTGAAGCGGCCCTATGGGACAGGGGGCAGAGGGACACTGAAGCTTTCTTT. It is translated as CASSEAALWDRGQRDTEAFF.

The chain employs TRBV7-9 and TRBJ1-2; D is perhaps TRBD1 (6 bases). The ends were cut back, 3 bases at V and 4 bases at J, with 21 bases in the middle. This CDR3 region has 17 residues. Germline V gives CDR1 SEHNR, CDR2 FQNEAQ (reference sequence). Here the CDR3 DNA reads TGTGCCAGCAGCTTTGGCCCTGCGGACAGAGACCTCTATGGCTACACCTTC. Translation: CASSFGPADRDLYGYTF.

This clone turned up a few times. The rearrangement links TRBV4-2 to TRBJ2-5; D gene unclear. Trimming removed 1 base at V and 4 bases at J, with 10 bases between. Germline V CDR1 and CDR2: LGHNA, YNFKEQ. CDR3 size: 14 residues. The CDR3 DNA sequence: TGTGCCAGCAGCCAAGTTTTGCAGGCAGAGACCCAGTACTTC. Its translation: CASSQVLQAETQYF.